One and the same sample provided the 17 T cell receptor beta chains below, sequenced in a study of beta chain features in type 1 diabetes. Every isolated RNA sample was fully reverse transcribed, so sequencing captured expressed TCRB transcripts. TCRdb's table, derived via immunoSEQ multiplex PCR, lists solely in-frame clones and lacks some. This sample has roughly 330,000 clones, with approximately 10% found just once. Sequencing was performed on naive CD4+ T cells from blood. The receptor source for this set is a woman aged 25-40 years in good health.

About this clone: At the DNA level, this CDR3 is encoded by other sequences in the same sample as well. This chain links TRBV5-1 with TRBJ2-3; weak D call: TRBD1 (6 bases). Trimming removed 5 bases at V and 0 bases at J, with 10 bases between. CDR1 is SGHRS and CDR2 is YFSETQ in the germline V gene. The CDR3 is 14 residues long. The CDR3 loop reads CASSPGDSTDTQYF. CDR3 coding DNA: TGCGCCAGCAGTCCAGGGGATAGCACAGATACGCAGTATTTT.

As regards this clone: This sample includes further DNA sequences coding for the same CDR3. V and J are TRBV9 and TRBJ2-5, with a weak D call TRBD2 (5 bases). V lost 3 bases to trimming and J lost 1 base, with 7 bases between them. Germline CDR1 reads SGDLS; CDR2 reads YYNGEE. The CDR3 length is 13 residues. Here the CDR3 reads CASSAGLQETQYF. The CDR3 bases are TGTGCCAGCAGCGCCGGACTCCAAGAGACCCAGTACTTC.

The J gene is TRBJ1-2, the V gene TRBV5-6, with 7 nucleotides matching TRBD1. This CDR3 has 15 amino acids. J was trimmed by 5 bases and V by 0 bases; bases with no gene match: 7. From germline, CDR1 is SGHDT and CDR2 YYEEEE. The DNA for the CDR3 is TGTGCCAGCAGCTTGGTTGGGGACAGCTTATATGGCTACACCTTC. Translating gives CASSLVGDSLYGYTF. Complete variable domain (other parts from reference TRBV5-6 and TRBJ1-2): DAGVTQSPTHLIKTRGQQVTLRCSPKSGHDTVSWYQQALGQGPQFIFQYYEEEERQRGNFPDRFSGHQFPNYSSELNVNALLLGDSALYLCASSLVGDSLYGYTFGSGTRLTVV.

This clone was found a few times. The rearrangement joins TRBV29-1 to TRBJ2-1, with D maybe TRBD2 (6 bases). The CDR3 length is 14 residues. Germline loops: CDR1 SQVTM, CDR2 ANQGSEA. V shed 3 bases and J shed 0 bases, with 9 bases lying between them. The DNA for the CDR3 is TGCAGCGTTGATAAGGACTACTCCTACAATGAGCAGTTCTTC. Its protein is CSVDKDYSYNEQFF.

The chain is built from TRBV6-1 and TRBJ1-2, with D uncertain. Deletions cut 4 bases from V and 7 bases from J, with 13 bases between. CDR3 length equals 13 residues. Germline CDR1 is MNHNS and CDR2 is SASEGT. CDR3 nucleotide sequence: TGTGCCAGCAGTGCCCGAGACCCGGGTGGCTACACCTTC. Its protein is CASSARDPGGYTF.

This clone has more than one count but fewer than ten. The genes are TRBV11-1 and TRBJ2-7; 8 bases are a match to TRBD1. The V and J ends lost 7 bases and 0 bases, in that order; junction bases with no gene match: 5. Germline CDR1 and CDR2: SGHAT and FQDESV (reference sequence). This CDR3 has 14 residues. This chain's CDR3 is CASTDRGGSYEQYF. In DNA form, the CDR3 reads TGTGCCAGCACCGACAGGGGCGGCTCCTACGAGCAGTACTTC.

The chain has TRBV2 and TRBJ1-4, with D unclear. With 7 bases removed from V and 3 bases from J, the gap between germline ends came to 9 bases. Germline lookup yields CDR1 SNHLY and CDR2 FYNNEI. This CDR3 is built from 13 residues. CDR3 sequence reads: CASIRVANEKLFF. CDR3 DNA sequence: TGTGCCAGCATCCGGGTCGCTAATGAAAAACTGTTTTTT. Combining the CDR3 with reference TRBV2 and TRBJ1-4 gives the whole variable domain EPEVTQTPSHQVTQMGQEVILRCVPISNHLYFYWYRQILGQKVEFLVSFYNNEISEKSEIFDDQFSVERPDGSNFTLKIRSTKLEDSAMYFCASIRVANEKLFFGSGTQLSVL.

The chain has TRBV5-4 and TRBJ2-5, with 9 positions matching TRBD2. J was trimmed by 1 base and V by 0 bases; bases with no gene match: 7. The length of the CDR3 is 17 residues. Germline lookup yields CDR1 SGHNT and CDR2 YYREEE (reference sequence). CDR3 amino acids: CASSLGGLAGTQETQYF. CDR3 DNA sequence: TGTGCCAGCAGCTTGGGGGGGCTAGCGGGAACCCAAGAGACCCAGTACTTC.

The rearrangement joins TRBV15 to TRBJ2-5; TRBD2 aligns across 11 bases. Trimming removed 0 bases from V and 4 bases from J; junction bases left unmatched: 1. The CDR3 is 15 amino acids. The V gene's germline CDR1 is LNHNV and CDR2 YYDKDF (reference sequence). CDR3 nucleotide sequence: TGTGCCACCAGCAGAGAACTAGCGGGAGTAGAGACCCAGTACTTC. As protein: CATSRELAGVETQYF. Combining the CDR3 with reference TRBV15 and TRBJ2-5 gives the whole variable domain DAMVIQNPRYQVTQFGKPVTLSCSQTLNHNVMYWYQQKSSQAPKLLFHYYDKDFNNEADTPDNFQSRRPNTSFCFLDIRSPGLGDTAMYLCATSRELAGVETQYFGPGTRLLVL.

The gene calls are TRBV11-3 and TRBJ2-1; 8 nucleotides align to TRBD2. Per the germline V gene, CDR1 is SGHNT and CDR2 is YENEEA. Germline trimming cut 5 bases from V and 12 bases from J; bases unmatched to any gene: 9. This CDR3 contains 13 residues. CDR3 in amino acids: CASSLLVAGLQFF. The CDR3 DNA is TGTGCCAGCAGCCTATTAGTAGCGGGGTTGCAGTTCTTC.

On this clone itself: Other nucleotide sequences in the sample specify the same CDR3. The V and J genes are TRBV29-1 and TRBJ2-7, with 12 bases that match TRBD1. The germline gives CDR1 SQVTM, CDR2 ANQGSEA. This CDR3 is built from 14 residues. With V trimmed by 2 bases and J by 5 bases, 4 bases remained unmatched. CDR3 sequence: CSVESGTGGDEQYF. In DNA, the CDR3 is TGCAGCGTTGAATCTGGGACAGGGGGCGACGAGCAGTACTTC.

This clone showed up just a few times. The chain carries TRBV6-6 and TRBJ2-1; the match to TRBD2 covers 12 bases. The CDR3 length is 14 residues. The ends lost 6 bases at V and 7 bases at J; junction bases unmatched: 4. Germline assignment: CDR1 MNHNY and CDR2 SVGAGI (reference sequence). The CDR3: CASSGLAGTNEQFF. The CDR3, as DNA: TGTGCCAGCAGCGGACTAGCGGGAACAAATGAGCAGTTCTTC.

The chain recombines TRBV30 with TRBJ1-3; the D gene is possibly TRBD1 (5 bases). CDR3 size: 16 residues. The germline CDR1 and CDR2 sequences are GTSNPN and SVGIG (reference sequence). V lost 0 bases to trimming and J lost 0 bases, with 12 bases between them. Here the CDR3 DNA reads TGTGCCTGGAGTGTACTTCGGGGGTCCTCTGGAAACACCATATATTTT. Translation gives CAWSVLRGSSGNTIYF.

This clone came up a few times. The chain links TRBV14 to TRBJ2-2; a weak D match, TRBD1 (5 bases). Trimming stripped 6 bases from V and 1 base from J, with 6 bases between. This CDR3 comprises 13 residues. CDR1 SGHDN and CDR2 FVKESK come from the germline V gene. As DNA, the CDR3 is TGTGCCAGCAGAGACAGGAACACCGGGGAGCTGTTTTTT. Protein: CASRDRNTGELFF.

The V call is TRBV27, the J call TRBJ2-5, with TRBD1 matching over 7 bases. V dropped 2 bases and J dropped 5; count of bases not matched to a gene: 5. Germline assignment: CDR1 MNHEY and CDR2 SMNVEV (reference sequence). The CDR3 is 14 amino acids. The CDR3 is CASSLEGAGETQYF. In DNA, the CDR3 is TGTGCCAGCAGTTTAGAGGGGGCTGGGGAGACCCAGTACTTC.

This clone was counted a few times. V and J are TRBV11-1 and TRBJ2-2, with D possibly TRBD1 on 5 matching bases. The CDR3 has 16 residues. V was cut by 6 bases and J by 1 base, with 15 bases left in between. Germline V gene sequence: CDR1 SGHAT, CDR2 FQDESV (reference sequence). The CDR3 sequence: CASRPQVTENTGELFF. The CDR3 nucleotides are TGTGCCAGCAGACCACAGGTGACCGAGAACACCGGGGAGCTGTTTTTT.

This chain links TRBV9 with TRBJ2-6; D is possibly TRBD1 (6 bases). There are 18 residues in the CDR3. Trimming pared 4 bases from V and 0 bases from J, leaving 17 bases between. Per the germline V gene, CDR1 is SGDLS and CDR2 is YYNGEE. The CDR3 is CASSPRTAPLSGANVLTF. The CDR3 nucleotides read TGTGCCAGCAGCCCCCGGACAGCGCCTCTCTCTGGGGCCAACGTCCTGACTTTC.